This is a list of T cell receptor beta chains from one sample in a study of blood T cell repertoires in COVID-19. TCRdb's copy holds only in-frame clones and misses some; the assay was immunoSEQ multiplex PCR. The sample lists 65,000 or so clones, about 81% occurring once. Sequencing was done on a sample of peripheral blood. Receptors originate from a man older than 75 with acute or convalescent COVID-19. CDR3s include the opening cysteine and the closing phenylalanine or tryptophan. The D gene is left open where the match is weak. Part of the rows lack a size; the others show once, few, many or a class for expanded clones.

CDR3aa	CDR3nt	v_gene	abundance	d_gene	j_gene
CASSIPRQAGYGYTF	TGTGCCAGTAGTATCCCGAGACAGGCAGGCTATGGCTACACCTTC	TRBV19	.	.	TRBJ1-2
CASSLTSVSGNTIYF	TGTGCCAGCAGCTTAACGAGCGTCTCTGGAAACACCATATATTTT	TRBV7-9	.	.	TRBJ1-3
CATSGGGGQPQHF	TGCGCCACTTCGGGTGGGGGCGGGCAGCCCCAGCATTTT	TRBV10-2	.	.	TRBJ1-5
CASSQVPDSSTDTQYF	TGTGCCAGCAGCCAAGTCCCGGACAGTTCGACAGATACGCAGTATTTT	TRBV4-2	.	.	TRBJ2-3
CASSPPSRHVYGYTF	TGTGCCAGCTCACCCCCCAGTCGACATGTTTATGGCTACACCTTC	TRBV18	.	.	TRBJ1-2
CASSYDGGGKDTQYF	TGTGCCAGCAGTTACGACGGTGGAGGGAAGGATACGCAGTATTTT	TRBV6-5	.	.	TRBJ2-3
CASSLAGSTNEKLFF	TGCGCCAGCAGCTTGGCAGGGTCAACTAATGAAAAACTGTTTTTT	TRBV5-1	.	.	TRBJ1-4
CAIHSGQGNTGELFF	TGTGCCATCCATTCGGGACAGGGGAACACCGGGGAGCTGTTTTTT	TRBV10-3	.	TRBD1	TRBJ2-2
CASSQGLDRDIQYF	TGTGCCAGCAGCCAAGGACTAGATCGTGACATTCAGTACTTC	TRBV3-1/TRBV3-2	.	.	TRBJ2-4
CASSQARGGFGYTF	TGCGCCAGCAGCCAAGCGAGGGGGGGGTTTGGCTACACCTTC	TRBV4-1	.	.	TRBJ1-2
CASGTLQTQYF	TGTGCCAGCGGCACCTTGCAGACCCAGTACTTC	TRBV2	.	.	TRBJ2-5
CASSLDETGGNYGYTF	TGTGCCAGCAGCTTGGATGAGACAGGGGGTAACTATGGCTACACCTTC	TRBV5-4	.	TRBD1	TRBJ1-2
CASSQDLGGELFF	TGTGCCAGCAGCCAAGATCTAGGAGGGGAGCTGTTTTTT	TRBV3-1/TRBV3-2	.	.	TRBJ2-2
CASSPGLAGWHEQFF	TGTGCTAGCAGCCCGGGACTAGCGGGCTGGCATGAGCAGTTCTTC	TRBV7-7	.	TRBD2	TRBJ2-1
CASSFRGEMLNSPLHF	TGCGCCAGCAGCTTTCGGGGAGAGATGCTTAATTCACCCCTCCACTTT	TRBV5-1	.	.	TRBJ1-6
CASRGRVSKNIQYF	TGTGCCAGCAGGGGGAGGGTATCCAAAAACATTCAGTACTTC	TRBV2	once	TRBD2	TRBJ2-4
CASRLLKGNTEAFF	TGTGCCAGCAGACTACTAAAAGGGAACACTGAAGCTTTCTTT	TRBV3-1/TRBV3-2	.	.	TRBJ1-1
CASSPGQRGHTDTQYF	TGTGCCAGCTCACCAGGACAGCGGGGGCACACAGATACGCAGTATTTT	TRBV18	.	TRBD2	TRBJ2-3
CASSLMGPEGKTEAFF	TGTGCCAGCAGTTTAATGGGCCCGGAGGGAAAAACTGAAGCTTTCTTT	TRBV6-5	once	.	TRBJ1-1
CASSLAEGALHTEAFF	TGTGCCAGCAGCTTGGCAGAGGGGGCCTTGCACACTGAAGCTTTCTTT	TRBV5-5	.	TRBD1	TRBJ1-1
CASSHVDRLNYGYTF	TGTGCCAGCAGCCACGTCGACAGGCTTAACTATGGCTACACCTTC	TRBV3-1/TRBV3-2	.	.	TRBJ1-2
CASSEALDSGRHTGELFF	TGTGCCAGCAGTGAAGCGCTGGATAGCGGGCGCCACACCGGGGAGCTGTTTTTT	TRBV6-1	.	TRBD2	TRBJ2-2
CASSLTSGGASRNEQFF	TGTGCCAGCAGCTTGACTAGCGGGGGGGCATCGAGAAACGAGCAGTTCTTC	TRBV5-4	once	TRBD2	TRBJ2-1
CASSPSRQGASTEAFF	TGTGCCAGCAGTCCCTCCCGGCAGGGGGCAAGCACTGAAGCTTTCTTT	TRBV27	.	TRBD1	TRBJ1-1
CASSLRQVSYEQYF	TGTGCCAGCAGCTTAAGGCAGGTCTCCTACGAGCAGTACTTC	TRBV13	.	.	TRBJ2-7
CASSLEGAGEKLFF	TGCGCCAGCAGCTTGGAAGGGGCTGGCGAAAAACTGTTTTTT	TRBV5-1	.	.	TRBJ1-4
CATSRDRGGVRNEQFF	TGTGCCACCAGCAGAGACCGGGGGGGGGTGAGGAATGAGCAGTTCTTC	TRBV15	.	TRBD2	TRBJ2-1
CASSLMGQHEQYF	TGTGCCAGCAGCTTAATGGGACAGCACGAGCAGTACTTC	TRBV5-5	.	TRBD1	TRBJ2-7
CASSTYPSPGNQPQHF	TGTGCCAGTAGTACGTACCCTAGTCCCGGCAATCAGCCCCAGCATTTT	TRBV19	.	.	TRBJ1-5
CASSLVDSSRSYNEQFF	TGCGCCAGCAGCTTGGTGGACAGCTCCCGCTCCTACAATGAGCAGTTCTTC	TRBV5-1	.	.	TRBJ2-1
CASSRTNTEAFF	TGTGCCAGCAGTCGGACAAACACTGAAGCTTTCTTT	TRBV11-3	.	.	TRBJ1-1
CASSLGPQGASNQPQHF	TGCGCCAGCAGCTTGGGGCCTCAGGGGGCCAGCAATCAGCCCCAGCATTTT	TRBV5-1	.	TRBD1	TRBJ1-5
CASSRNRGGANVLTF	TGTGCCAGCTCTCGCAACAGGGGTGGGGCCAACGTCCTGACTTTC	TRBV18	once	TRBD1	TRBJ2-6
CASSEGRGSSYNEQFF	TGCGCCAGCAGTGAGGGGCGGGGAAGCTCCTACAATGAGCAGTTCTTC	TRBV10-2	.	.	TRBJ2-1
CASSLGQAAGEQYF	TGCGCCAGCAGCTTGGGGCAGGCAGCGGGTGAGCAGTACTTC	TRBV5-1	.	.	TRBJ2-7
CASSQTGTSGVGEQFF	TGTGCCAGCTCACAGACCGGGACTAGCGGGGTTGGTGAGCAGTTCTTC	TRBV18	.	TRBD2	TRBJ2-1
CASSPRTSGADTQYF	TGTGCTAGTTCCCCCCGGACTAGCGGGGCAGATACGCAGTATTTT	TRBV12-5	once	TRBD2	TRBJ2-3
CASSLVYSGNTIYF	TGTGCCAGCAGCTTAGTGTATAGCGGAAACACCATATATTTT	TRBV7-2	.	.	TRBJ1-3
CASSLFSASYGYTF	TGTGCCAGCAGTCTATTTTCCGCTTCCTATGGCTACACCTTC	TRBV3-1/TRBV3-2	.	.	TRBJ1-2
CASRFPDRVGGSYEQYF	TGCGCCAGCCGCTTCCCAGACCGGGTCGGGGGCTCCTACGAGCAGTACTTC	TRBV5-1	few	.	TRBJ2-7
CSASGRGNQPQHF	TGCAGTGCTAGTGGGCGGGGCAATCAGCCCCAGCATTTT	TRBV20-1	.	.	TRBJ1-5
CASSLVASGGAHEQFF	TGCGCCAGCAGCTTGGTGGCTAGCGGGGGGGCCCATGAGCAGTTCTTC	TRBV5-1	once	TRBD2	TRBJ2-1
CASSLTSGGSTDTQYF	TGTGCCAGCAGCTTGACTAGCGGGGGATCCACAGATACGCAGTATTTT	TRBV7-2	.	TRBD2	TRBJ2-3